The 9 T cell receptor beta chains given below trace back to one sample, sequenced in a study of PD-1 blockade in classical Hodgkin lymphoma. TCRdb's table, derived via immunoSEQ multiplex PCR, lists solely in-frame clones and lacks some. Of approximately 60,000 clones detected, approximately 88% appear once; the ten largest clones hold roughly an eighth. The patients all showed relapse after autologous stem cell transplantation, while their brentuximab vedotin exposure varied. The specimen comprised peripheral blood mononuclear cells (PBMCs), sampled at baseline. The receptor source for this set is a human donor with classical Hodgkin lymphoma.

The chain is built from TRBV18 and TRBJ1-5, with D possibly being TRBD1 (6 bases). CDR3 length: 15 residues. Per the germline V gene, CDR1 is KGHSH and CDR2 is LQKENI. V lost 6 bases to trimming and J lost 0 bases, with 12 bases between them. CDR3 in amino acids: CASSVGADSNQPQHF. The CDR3 coding sequence is TGTGCCAGCTCGGTGGGGGCAGATAGCAATCAGCCCCAGCATTTT.

The chain has TRBV7-8 and TRBJ2-5; TRBD2 agrees at 8 bases. The CDR3 contains 14 residues. V dropped 5 bases and J dropped 5; count of bases not matched to a gene: 7. Germline values: CDR1 SGHVS, CDR2 FQNEAQ. CDR3 in DNA: TGTGCCAGCAGCACACTAGCGGCCCTTGAGACCCAGTACTTC. Protein sequence: CASSTLAALETQYF. The full variable domain, rest sourced from reference TRBV7-8 and TRBJ2-5, is GAGVSQSPRYKVAKRGQDVALRCDPISGHVSLFWYQQALGQGPEFLTYFQNEAQLDKSGLPSDRFFAERPEGSVSTLKIQRTQQEDSAVYLCASSTLAALETQYFGPGTRLLVL.

The chain links TRBV9 to TRBJ1-5; possible D gene TRBD1, 5 bases. The CDR3 covers 14 residues. Per germline, CDR1 SGDLS and CDR2 YYNGEE. The ends were cut back, 2 bases at V and 7 bases at J, with 13 bases in the middle. CDR3 coding DNA: TGTGCCAGCAGCGTGATGGGGAGGGGCCAGCCCCAGCATTTT. Translating gives CASSVMGRGQPQHF.

The CDR3: CASKRSGTPYGYTF. The CDR3 nucleotides are TGTGCCAGCAAGCGCTCCGGGACACCTTATGGCTACACCTTC. The chain links TRBV6-5 to TRBJ1-2; D is possibly TRBD1 (6 bases). This CDR3 is 14 amino acids long. V lost 7 bases to trimming and J lost 5 bases, with 17 bases between them. Germline CDR1 is MNHEY and CDR2 is SVGAGI.

The chain joins TRBV10-2 to TRBJ1-1; maybe TRBD1 (5 bases). The germline V gene has CDR1 WSHSY and CDR2 SAAADI. V shed 10 bases and J shed 1 base, with 13 bases lying between them. The CDR3 runs 13 residues. Here the CDR3 reads CATQGQGNTEAFF. CDR3 bases: TGCGCCACCCAAGGGCAGGGGAACACTGAAGCTTTCTTT.

The rearrangement uses TRBV5-1 and TRBJ2-1, with 14 nucleotides matching TRBD2. The trim removed 3 bases at V and 7 bases at J, leaving 12 bases unmatched. The germline V gene encodes CDR1 SGHRS and CDR2 YFSETQ. The length of the CDR3 is 18 residues. The CDR3 nucleotides read TGCGCCAGCAGCTGGGCCGCGGGACTAGCGGGGGCCGGGAATGAGCAGTTCTTC. Translation gives CASSWAAGLAGAGNEQFF.

The rearrangement links TRBV6-5 to TRBJ1-3; TRBD1 is a possible D gene (5 bases). Germline CDR1 MNHEY, CDR2 SVGAGI. The CDR3 is 13 residues long. Trimming shortened V by 6 bases and J by 7 bases, and 13 bases separated the two germline ends. This CDR3 is CASRSQGFNTIYF. CDR3 sequence (DNA): TGTGCCAGCAGGTCGCAGGGCTTCAACACCATATATTTT.

J is TRBJ2-1 and V is TRBV11-3; 11 nucleotides line up with TRBD2. The V gene end was trimmed by 3 bases and the J gene end by 7 bases; junction bases not matched to a gene: 14. Germline CDR1 is SGHNT and CDR2 is YENEEA. This CDR3 comprises 18 residues. This CDR3 reads CASSFDSGGALAMNEQFF. CDR3 DNA sequence: TGTGCCAGCAGCTTCGATAGCGGGGGGGCCTTAGCTATGAATGAGCAGTTCTTC.

The rearrangement joins TRBV5-1 to TRBJ2-5, with D perhaps matching TRBD2 (5 bases). Trimming removed 0 bases at V and 1 base at J, with 10 bases between. This CDR3 region has 15 residues. Germline V gives CDR1 SGHRS, CDR2 YFSETQ. CDR3 sequence (DNA): TGCGCCAGCAGCTTGGTCCCGGGGTCCCAAGAGACCCAGTACTTC. Protein product: CASSLVPGSQETQYF.